This TCR beta chain emerged from a study of shared clonotypes between healthy human individuals. This clone was observed once. Its antigen remains unknown. Only in-frame clones appear in the TCRdb table, and some are missing; sequencing was by immunoSEQ multiplex PCR. The sample carries some 2,100,000 clones, about 94% recorded once. In germline, CDR1 is SGHVS, CDR2 FQNEAQ. Trimming took off 5 bases at V and 0 bases at J, with 11 bases between the two ends. This CDR3 has 16 residues. Study-level points and caveats: The researchers took only blood, and tissue repertoires probably look different. Rarefaction analysis demonstrated incomplete sorted-subset sequencing notwithstanding large depth. Naive subsets tended to show greater estimated richness than memory subsets.

Sequencing was carried out using naive CD4+ T cells sorted from blood. Described subset: CD45RA+ positively selected. The chain has TRBV7-8 and TRBJ2-6; no definite D call. The sequence derives from a man aged 18-30 years in good health. The DNA of the CDR3 is TGTGCCAGCAGCCCAACGATGAGCTCTGGGGCCAACGTCCTGACTTTC. As protein: CASSPTMSSGANVLTF. Looking up the rest from reference TRBV7-8 and TRBJ2-6 gives the full variable domain: GAGVSQSPRYKVAKRGQDVALRCDPISGHVSLFWYQQALGQGPEFLTYFQNEAQLDKSGLPSDRFFAERPEGSVSTLKIQRTQQEDSAVYLCASSPTMSSGANVLTFGAGSRLTVL.